This T cell receptor (beta chain) came from a study of blood T cell repertoires in COVID-19. Study-level background: Italy, Spain and the United States were the sources of the convalescent and acute COVID-19 samples. T cells, B-cell-depleted T cells, or PBMCs provided the cDNA or gDNA that served as material.

Original handling: Reference gene primer amplification in the assay estimated nucleated cell counts. Some clones are missing from TCRdb's copy, which holds only in-frame ones; the method was immunoSEQ multiplex PCR. The V and J calls and clone size come from that table; D and trimming were worked out from the DNA. The profile shows about 47,000 clones, 82% of them singletons. Trimming removed 1 base from V and 12 bases from J, with 10 bases in between. The V gene's germline CDR1 is MNHNS and CDR2 SASEGT. The length of the CDR3 is 12 residues. The rearrangement uses TRBV6-1 and TRBJ2-1; a weak D match, TRBD2 (6 bases). Sequences were obtained from peripheral blood. This clonotype originated in a woman aged 60-75 years with acute or convalescent COVID-19. CDR3 DNA: TGTGCCAGCAGTGAAGAAATGGGGGGGCAGTTCTTC. Its protein product is CASSEEMGGQFF.